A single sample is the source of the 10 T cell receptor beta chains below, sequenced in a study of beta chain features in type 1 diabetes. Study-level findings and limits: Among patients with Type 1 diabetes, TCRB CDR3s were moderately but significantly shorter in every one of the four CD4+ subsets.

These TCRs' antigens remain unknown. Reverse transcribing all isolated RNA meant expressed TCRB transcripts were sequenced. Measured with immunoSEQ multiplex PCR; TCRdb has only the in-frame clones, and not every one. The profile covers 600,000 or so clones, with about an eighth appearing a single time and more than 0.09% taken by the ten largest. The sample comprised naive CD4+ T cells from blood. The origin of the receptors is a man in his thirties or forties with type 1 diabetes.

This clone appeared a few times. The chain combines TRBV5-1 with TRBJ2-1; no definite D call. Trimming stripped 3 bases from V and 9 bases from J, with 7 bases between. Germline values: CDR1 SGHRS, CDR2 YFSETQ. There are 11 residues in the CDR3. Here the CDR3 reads CASSSEVEQFF. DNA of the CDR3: TGCGCCAGCAGCTCGGAAGTTGAGCAGTTCTTC.

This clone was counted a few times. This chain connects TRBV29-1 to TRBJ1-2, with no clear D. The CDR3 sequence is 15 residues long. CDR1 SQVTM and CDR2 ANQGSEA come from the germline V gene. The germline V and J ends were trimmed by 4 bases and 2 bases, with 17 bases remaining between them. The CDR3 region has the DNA TGCAGCGTTGTGACACGACGATCCAGCAACTATGGCTACACCTTC. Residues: CSVVTRRSSNYGYTF.

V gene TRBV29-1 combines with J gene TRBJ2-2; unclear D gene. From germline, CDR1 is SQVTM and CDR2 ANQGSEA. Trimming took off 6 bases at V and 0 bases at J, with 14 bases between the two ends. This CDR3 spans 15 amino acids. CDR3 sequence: CSVKHSTSNTGELFF. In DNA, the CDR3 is TGCAGCGTCAAGCACAGCACCTCGAACACCGGGGAGCTGTTTTTT.

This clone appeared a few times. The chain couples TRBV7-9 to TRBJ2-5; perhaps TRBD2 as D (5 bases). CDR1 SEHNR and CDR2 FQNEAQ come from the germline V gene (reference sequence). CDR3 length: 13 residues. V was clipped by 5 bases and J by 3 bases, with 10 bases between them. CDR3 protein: CASSPAEKETQYF. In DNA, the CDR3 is TGTGCCAGCAGCCCAGCGGAGAAAGAGACCCAGTACTTC.

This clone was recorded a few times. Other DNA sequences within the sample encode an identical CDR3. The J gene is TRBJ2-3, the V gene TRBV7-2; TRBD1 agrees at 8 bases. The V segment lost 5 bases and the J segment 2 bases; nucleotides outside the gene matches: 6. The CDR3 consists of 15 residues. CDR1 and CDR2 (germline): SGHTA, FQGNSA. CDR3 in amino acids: CASSLGQGTTDTQYF. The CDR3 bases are TGTGCCAGCAGCCTAGGACAGGGAACCACAGATACGCAGTATTTT.

Here the CDR3 reads CASSLRAEDGYTF. CDR3 nucleotides: TGTGCCAGCAGCTTACGGGCAGAAGATGGCTACACCTTC. V usage is TRBV7-9 and J usage is TRBJ1-2; no clear D gene. V lost 2 bases and J 6 bases, leaving 10 bases between the germline ends. CDR3 length: 13 amino acids. Germline CDR1 reads SEHNR; CDR2 reads FQNEAQ (reference sequence).

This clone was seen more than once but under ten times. The CDR3 reads CASSHIPGQGNSPLHF. The CDR3 DNA is TGTGCCAGCAGCCACATACCGGGACAGGGAAATTCACCCCTCCACTTT. The chain links TRBV14 to TRBJ1-6; 9 nucleotides match TRBD1. The CDR3 covers 16 residues. V was clipped by 3 bases and J by 7 bases; unmatched bases: 7. Germline CDR1 and CDR2: SGHDN and FVKESK.

The CDR3 sequence is CASSLGPQRGRSYNEQFF. The CDR3 region has the DNA TGTGCCAGCAGTTTGGGGCCTCAGCGGGGCCGGTCCTACAATGAGCAGTTCTTC. V usage is TRBV27 and J usage is TRBJ2-1; TRBD2 aligns across 7 bases. Germline V gene lookup returns CDR1 MNHEY and CDR2 SMNVEV (reference sequence). Trimming took 3 bases from V and 1 from J; bases not matched to a gene: 12. CDR3 length: 18 residues.

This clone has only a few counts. CDR3 sequence reads: CASSATSGGAYEQFF. The CDR3 nucleotides are TGTGCCAGCAGCGCGACTAGCGGGGGGGCCTATGAGCAGTTCTTC. The chain recombines TRBV6-4 with TRBJ2-1; 14 bases map to TRBD2. The CDR3 has 15 residues. J lost 8 bases, V lost 6 bases, and 6 bases had no gene match. Germline V CDR1 and CDR2: MRHNA, SNTAGT.

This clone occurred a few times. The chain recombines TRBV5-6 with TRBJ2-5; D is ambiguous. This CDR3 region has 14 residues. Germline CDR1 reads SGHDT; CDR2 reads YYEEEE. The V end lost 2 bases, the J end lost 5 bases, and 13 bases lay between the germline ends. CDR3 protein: CASSLKGGWETQYF. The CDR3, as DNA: TGTGCCAGCAGCTTAAAGGGTGGTTGGGAGACCCAGTACTTC.